This T cell receptor (beta chain) is from a study of tumor-infiltrating lymphocytes in primary liver carcinoma. Study summary: Tumors were stage T1-T3 N0M0, roughly 4 to 10 cm across. Sequenced samples came back with roughly 3.5 to 8 million productive TCRbeta reads, and the counts looked alike across tissue types. Study-level points and caveats: In the absence of sorting, bulk samples left CD4+ and CD8+ repertoires uncompared.

RNA was extracted from whole blood without cell sorting, alongside germline DNA. Reverse transcription of approximately 500 ng total RNA with a constant-region primer produced TCR beta cDNA. For TCR beta, libraries were produced by three nested multiplex PCR rounds using slightly modified ARM-PCR. Primers for the first two PCR rounds were TRBV1-TRBV30 forward primers and a C-beta reverse primer (roughly 9 cycles per round). From the multiplex PCR reads, TCRdb called clonotypes with MiXCR, one entry per CDR3 protein. The repertoire holds around 330,000 distinct CDR3 sequences, with approximately 65% as singletons. Notes on this clonotype: What it binds is not known.

V was cut by 5 bases and J by 0 bases, with 14 bases left in between. CDR1 is SEHNR and CDR2 is FQNEAQ in the germline V gene (reference sequence). This CDR3 is 16 amino acids long. The origin of this receptor is a man aged 40-49 years with primary liver carcinoma and hepatitis B virus infection. The gene calls are TRBV7-9 and TRBJ2-1; D unclear. Sequencing was performed on peripheral blood. In DNA form, the CDR3 reads TGTGCCAGCAGCCAGGATATAGGTCACTCCTACAATGAGCAGTTCTTC. It encodes CASSQDIGHSYNEQFF.